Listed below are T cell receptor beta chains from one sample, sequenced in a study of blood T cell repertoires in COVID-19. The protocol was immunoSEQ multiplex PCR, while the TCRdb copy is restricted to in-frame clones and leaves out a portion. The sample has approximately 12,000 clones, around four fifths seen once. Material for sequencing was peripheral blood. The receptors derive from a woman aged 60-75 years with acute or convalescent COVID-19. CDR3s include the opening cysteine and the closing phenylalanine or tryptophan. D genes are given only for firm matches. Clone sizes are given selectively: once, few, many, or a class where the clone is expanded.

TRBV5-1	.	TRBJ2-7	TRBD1	CASSLAVKTGEVDEQYF	TGCGCCAGCAGCTTGGCCGTTAAAACAGGGGAAGTGGACGAGCAGTACTTC
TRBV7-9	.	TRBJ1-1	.	CASSFLGRAEAFF	TGTGCCAGCAGCTTCCTAGGTAGAGCTGAAGCTTTCTTT
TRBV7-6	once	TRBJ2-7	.	CASSLGQALSSYEQYF	TGTGCCAGCAGCTTAGGACAGGCCTTGAGCTCCTACGAGCAGTACTTC
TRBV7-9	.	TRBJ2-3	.	CASSTGSTDTQYF	TGTGCCAGCAGCACAGGGAGCACAGATACGCAGTATTTT
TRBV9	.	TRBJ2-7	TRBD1	CASSALGQGFEQYF	TGTGCCAGCAGCGCCCTTGGACAGGGCTTCGAGCAGTACTTC
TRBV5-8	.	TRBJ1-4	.	CASTRQFVNEKLFF	TGTGCCAGCACCAGACAGTTCGTTAATGAAAAACTGTTTTTT
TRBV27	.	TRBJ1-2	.	CASSLATGTNYGYTF	TGTGCCAGCAGTTTAGCGACAGGAACCAACTATGGCTACACCTTC
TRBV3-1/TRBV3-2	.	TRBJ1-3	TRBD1	CASEGTASGNTIYF	TGTGCCAGCGAAGGGACAGCGTCTGGAAACACCATATATTTT
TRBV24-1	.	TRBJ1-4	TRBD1	CATSTRTGGATNEKLFF	TGTGCCACCAGTACCCGAACAGGGGGAGCAACTAATGAAAAACTGTTTTTT
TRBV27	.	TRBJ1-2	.	CASSRTANYGYTF	TGTGCCAGCAGTAGGACAGCTAACTATGGCTACACCTTC
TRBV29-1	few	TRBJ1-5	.	CSVSLGVNQPQHF	TGCAGCGTTAGTCTGGGAGTAAATCAGCCCCAGCATTTT
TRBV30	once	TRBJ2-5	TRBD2	CAWSGKSGGALETQYF	TGTGCCTGGAGCGGAAAATCCGGGGGGGCCTTAGAGACCCAGTACTTC
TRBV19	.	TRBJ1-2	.	CASTEPSGIVGYTF	TGTGCCAGTACCGAACCCTCAGGGATAGTAGGCTACACCTTC
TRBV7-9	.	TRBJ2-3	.	CATTSWGTSTDTQYF	TGTGCCACCACCTCATGGGGCACAAGTACAGATACGCAGTATTTT
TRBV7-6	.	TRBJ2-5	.	CAVTGLQETQYF	TGTGCCGTCACAGGGCTCCAAGAGACCCAGTACTTC
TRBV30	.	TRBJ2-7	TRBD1	CAWSSTGTGPYEQYF	TGTGCCTGGAGTTCTACGGGGACAGGGCCCTACGAGCAGTACTTC
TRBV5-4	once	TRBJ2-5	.	CASSWRGGQETQYF	TGTGCCAGCAGTTGGAGGGGGGGCCAAGAGACCCAGTACTTC
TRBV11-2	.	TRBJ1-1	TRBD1	CASSHPRGVAFF	TGTGCCAGCAGCCACCCCAGGGGGGTGGCTTTCTTT
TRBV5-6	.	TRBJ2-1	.	CASREGAGQTYNEQFF	TGTGCCAGCAGAGAGGGGGCGGGACAAACCTACAATGAGCAGTTCTTC
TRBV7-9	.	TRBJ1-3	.	CASMPAGSGNTIYF	TGTGCCAGCATGCCCGCGGGCTCTGGAAACACCATATATTTT
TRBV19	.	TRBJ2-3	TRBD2	CASTSGGALTDTQYF	TGTGCCAGCACTAGCGGGGGGGCCCTCACAGATACGCAGTATTTT
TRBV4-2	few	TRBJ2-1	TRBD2	CASSQDYTSGGSNEQFF	TGTGCCAGCAGCCAAGATTACACTAGCGGGGGATCGAATGAGCAGTTCTTC
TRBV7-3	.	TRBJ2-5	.	CASSPGWGEQETQYF	TGTGCCAGCAGCCCCGGTTGGGGGGAGCAAGAGACCCAGTACTTC
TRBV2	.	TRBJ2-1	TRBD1	CASSAGTGISYNEQFF	TGTGCCAGCAGTGCCGGGACAGGGATTTCCTACAATGAGCAGTTCTTC
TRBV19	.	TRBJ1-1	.	CASSQGFTEAFF	TGTGCCAGTTCACAGGGTTTCACTGAAGCTTTCTTT
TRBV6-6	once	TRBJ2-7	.	CASSYSRTAYEQYF	TGTGCCAGCAGTTACTCGAGAACAGCCTACGAGCAGTACTTC
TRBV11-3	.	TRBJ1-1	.	CASSLDRVLNTEAFF	TGTGCCAGCAGCTTAGACAGGGTCTTGAACACTGAAGCTTTCTTT
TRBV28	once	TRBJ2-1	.	CASSSGGPTTNEQFF	TGTGCCAGCAGTTCCGGCGGGCCTACTACCAATGAGCAGTTCTTC
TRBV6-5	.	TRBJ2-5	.	CASIRTVQETQYF	TGTGCCAGCATTAGGACAGTCCAAGAGACCCAGTACTTC
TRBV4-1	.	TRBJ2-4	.	CASSQAWARVPKNIQYF	TGCGCCAGCAGCCAAGCATGGGCCAGGGTGCCCAAAAACATTCAGTACTTC
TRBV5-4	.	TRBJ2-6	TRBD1	CASRRRQGTVGANVLTF	TGTGCCAGCAGACGTCGACAGGGCACGGTTGGGGCCAACGTCCTGACTTTC
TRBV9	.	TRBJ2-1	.	CASSAGGGPNNEQFF	TGTGCCAGCAGCGCTGGGGGGGGGCCAAACAATGAGCAGTTCTTC
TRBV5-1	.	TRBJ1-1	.	CATSTGNTEAFF	TGCGCCACCTCGACAGGTAACACTGAAGCTTTCTTT
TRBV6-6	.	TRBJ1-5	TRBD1	CASSHRTGLGPQHF	TGTGCCAGCAGTCATCGGACAGGGCTGGGGCCCCAGCATTTT
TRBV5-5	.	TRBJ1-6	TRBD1	CASSWAGRSQGVLHF	TGTGCCAGCAGCTGGGCAGGCAGGTCCCAGGGGGTCCTCCACTTT
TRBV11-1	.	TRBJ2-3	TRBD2	CASSLARSSGGNTDTQYF	TGTGCCAGCAGCTTAGCGCGGTCTAGCGGGGGAAACACAGATACGCAGTATTTT
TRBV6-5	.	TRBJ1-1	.	CASSSAPGEAFF	TGTGCCAGCAGTTCCGCACCAGGGGAAGCTTTCTTT
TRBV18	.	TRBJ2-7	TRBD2	CASSPRTSVPYEQYF	TGTGCCAGCTCACCAAGGACTAGCGTACCCTACGAGCAGTACTTC
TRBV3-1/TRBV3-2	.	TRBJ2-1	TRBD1	CASSWDSGNEQFF	TGTGCCAGCAGCTGGGACAGTGGCAATGAGCAGTTCTTC
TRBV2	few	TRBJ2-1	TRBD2	CASSGRASGQHEQFF	TGTGCCAGCAGTGGCCGGGCTAGCGGCCAACATGAGCAGTTCTTC
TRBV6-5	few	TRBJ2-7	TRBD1	CASSYSGTGPSYEQYF	TGTGCCAGCAGTTACTCAGGGACAGGCCCGTCCTACGAGCAGTACTTC
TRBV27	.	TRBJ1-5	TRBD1	CASSRTGGDQPQHF	TGTGCCAGCAGCCGGACAGGAGGCGATCAGCCCCAGCATTTT
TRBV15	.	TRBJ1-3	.	CATSTDYRWEAGNTIYF	TGTGCCACCAGCACAGACTATCGATGGGAGGCTGGAAACACCATATATTTT
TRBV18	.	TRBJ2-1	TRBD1	CASSPPVGQGAFEQFF	TGTGCCAGCTCACCACCGGTGGGACAGGGGGCCTTTGAGCAGTTCTTC
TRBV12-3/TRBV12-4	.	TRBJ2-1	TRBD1	CASRPGQGYEQFF	TGTGCCAGCAGGCCGGGACAGGGTTATGAGCAGTTCTTC
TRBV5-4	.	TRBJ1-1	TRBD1	CASSAGTGGKAFF	TGTGCCAGCAGCGCGGGGACAGGGGGCAAAGCTTTCTTT
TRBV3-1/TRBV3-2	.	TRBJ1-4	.	CASSPEGGTNEKLFF	TGTGCCAGCAGCCCTGAGGGAGGAACTAATGAAAAACTGTTTTTT
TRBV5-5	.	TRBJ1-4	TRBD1	CASSLQGASEKLFF	TGTGCCAGCAGCTTACAGGGGGCCAGTGAAAAACTGTTTTTT
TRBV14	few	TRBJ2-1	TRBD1	CASSLRGTGGLPPNEQFF	TGTGCCAGCAGCCTTAGGGGGACAGGGGGCTTACCTCCCAATGAGCAGTTCTTC
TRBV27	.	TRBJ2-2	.	CASSLGSTGELFF	TGTGCCAGCAGCCTAGGTAGCACCGGGGAGCTGTTTTTT
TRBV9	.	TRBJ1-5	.	CASNGGIASQPQHF	TGTGCCAGCAATGGCGGCATTGCGTCTCAGCCCCAGCATTTT